What follows are 8 T cell receptor beta chains derived from one specimen sequenced in a study of blood T cell repertoires in COVID-19. Data came from immunoSEQ multiplex PCR; TCRdb stores just in-frame clones and leaves some out. Here the sample spans roughly 500,000 clones, roughly 89% being singletons. The sample was peripheral blood. These receptors originate from a man younger than 35 with COVID-19, enrolled during active disease.

The chain combines TRBV27 with TRBJ2-1, with 8 bases fitting TRBD2. Germline V CDR1 and CDR2: MNHEY, SMNVEV (reference sequence). J was trimmed by 7 bases and V by 6 bases; bases with no gene match: 17. The CDR3 has 17 residues. CDR3 region: CASSPPRGVSGGNEQFF. The CDR3 nucleotides read TGTGCCAGCAGCCCACCCCGTGGGGTAAGCGGGGGAAATGAGCAGTTCTTC.

This chain joins TRBV19 and TRBJ2-5, with a weak D call TRBD2 (5 bases). In germline, CDR1 is LNHDA, CDR2 SQIVND (reference sequence). This CDR3 region has 12 residues. Deletions cut 7 bases from V and 5 bases from J, with 11 bases between. CDR3 protein: CASTPDWETQYF. The CDR3 DNA sequence: TGTGCCAGTACCCCGGACTGGGAGACCCAGTACTTC.

This chain links TRBV11-3 with TRBJ2-1; 10 bases match TRBD2. The germline CDR1 and CDR2 sequences are SGHNT and YENEEA. Trimming cost V 1 base and J 9 bases; bases outside gene matches: 6. This CDR3 is built from 15 residues. The DNA of the CDR3 is TGTGCCAGCAGCTTAGGAAATAGCGGGGGGAGTGAGCAGTTCTTC. This gives the protein CASSLGNSGGSEQFF.

This clone was counted only a few times. The DNA of the CDR3 is TGTGCCAGCAGCCCTCAGGCGTTAACTGAAGCTTTCTTT. This encodes CASSPQALTEAFF. This chain connects TRBV7-9 to TRBJ1-1; D is unclear. V lost 5 bases to trimming and J lost 5 bases, with 12 bases between them. Germline lookup yields CDR1 SEHNR and CDR2 FQNEAQ (reference sequence). The CDR3 has 13 amino acids.

V usage is TRBV27 and J usage is TRBJ2-2, with TRBD2 identical over 14 bases. Trimming took 4 bases from V and 4 from J; bases not matched to a gene: 2. Germline values: CDR1 MNHEY, CDR2 SMNVEV (reference sequence). This CDR3 has 16 amino acids. The CDR3 spells CASSWGLAGATGELFF. The DNA of the CDR3 is TGTGCCAGCAGTTGGGGACTAGCGGGGGCCACCGGGGAGCTGTTTTTT.

The chain links TRBV5-6 to TRBJ2-3; D is possibly TRBD1 (6 bases). The V gene's germline CDR1 is SGHDT and CDR2 YYEEEE. CDR3 length: 14 residues. Trimming pared 4 bases from V and 4 bases from J, leaving 13 bases between. The CDR3 reads CASSPDRTADTQYF. In nucleotides, the CDR3 is TGTGCCAGCAGCCCAGACAGGACAGCAGATACGCAGTATTTT.

This sequence joins TRBV4-1 and TRBJ1-1; D gene ambiguous. The CDR3 has 14 amino acids. Germline V gives CDR1 MGHRA, CDR2 YSYEKL. V dropped 0 bases and J dropped 8 bases, with 13 bases sitting between them. The CDR3 DNA reads TGCGCCAGCAGCCAAGATCCTCAGAGAGGAGAAGCTTTCTTT. This gives the protein CASSQDPQRGEAFF.

The chain has TRBV11-2 and TRBJ2-1; 10 bases agree with TRBD2. The CDR3 spans 17 residues. J gave up 3 bases and V 2 bases, and 7 bases lay outside the gene matches. Germline CDR1 SGHAT, CDR2 FQNNGV. In DNA form, the CDR3 reads TGTGCCAGCAGCTTAATCAAGCGGGGGGGCTACTACAATGAGCAGTTCTTC. This codes for CASSLIKRGGYYNEQFF.